The rows below give T cell receptor beta chains drawn from one sample of a study of T cell responses to AZD1222 COVID-19 vaccine. Libraries were prepared by immunoSEQ multiplex PCR; TCRdb keeps only in-frame clonotypes and omits some of them. The sample gives about 140,000 clones, roughly 92% of which show up once; about 5% is in the top ten. Here the sequenced sample was peripheral blood, taken on day 0 of AZD1222 vaccination. Receptors were obtained from an adult in good health. Both conserved end residues are part of each CDR3. Fields, in order: D gene, J gene, V gene, clone size, CDR3 DNA, CDR3 protein. D genes are given only for firm matches. Clone size is given for some rows only: seen once, a few or many times, or a class if the clone is expanded.

d_call: .
j_call: TRBJ1-3
v_call: TRBV19
clone_size: .
cdr3_nt: TGTGCCACGTTTAGGGGGGGAACTGGAAACACCATATATTTT
cdr3_aa: CATFRGGTGNTIYF

d_call: .
j_call: TRBJ1-5
v_call: TRBV2
clone_size: .
cdr3_nt: TGTGCCAGCAGTGAAGGGACAGCTCAGCCCCAGCATTTT
cdr3_aa: CASSEGTAQPQHF

d_call: TRBD1
j_call: TRBJ1-4
v_call: TRBV29-1
clone_size: .
cdr3_nt: TGCAGCGTCCGACAGGGTGGGGAAAAACTGTTTTTT
cdr3_aa: CSVRQGGEKLFF

d_call: .
j_call: TRBJ1-3
v_call: TRBV5-5
clone_size: .
cdr3_nt: TGTGCCAGCAGCTTGGGGGACTCTGGAAACACCATATATTTT
cdr3_aa: CASSLGDSGNTIYF

d_call: .
j_call: TRBJ2-7
v_call: TRBV14
clone_size: .
cdr3_nt: TGTGCCAGCAGCCAAGATCCGACTATTTACGAGCAGTACTTC
cdr3_aa: CASSQDPTIYEQYF

d_call: .
j_call: TRBJ1-6
v_call: TRBV19
clone_size: .
cdr3_nt: TGTGCCAGTAGTATTATCGGGGATGATAATTCACCCCTCCACTTT
cdr3_aa: CASSIIGDDNSPLHF

d_call: .
j_call: TRBJ1-6
v_call: TRBV6-5
clone_size: .
cdr3_nt: TGTGCCAGCAGTTACTCAGGTCGCAGGGTTAATTCACCCCTCCACTTT
cdr3_aa: CASSYSGRRVNSPLHF

d_call: TRBD1
j_call: TRBJ2-7
v_call: TRBV29-1
clone_size: .
cdr3_nt: TGCAGCGTTGAAAGTCCCGGGACAGGGGTGGAATCCTACGAGCAGTACTTC
cdr3_aa: CSVESPGTGVESYEQYF

d_call: .
j_call: TRBJ2-7
v_call: TRBV2
clone_size: .
cdr3_nt: TGTGCCAGCAGTGAAGGCACAGGAGATTACGAGCAGTACTTC
cdr3_aa: CASSEGTGDYEQYF

d_call: .
j_call: TRBJ1-2
v_call: TRBV9
clone_size: .
cdr3_nt: TGTGCCAGCAGCTCTCCTGACAGCATTAACTATGGCTACACCTTC
cdr3_aa: CASSSPDSINYGYTF

d_call: .
j_call: TRBJ2-3
v_call: TRBV19
clone_size: .
cdr3_nt: TGTGCCAGTAGTATAGAGGCGAGATGGGGGACAGATACGCAGTATTTT
cdr3_aa: CASSIEARWGTDTQYF

d_call: TRBD1
j_call: TRBJ2-2
v_call: TRBV5-1
clone_size: .
cdr3_nt: TGCGCCAGCAGCTTGGGGGGTCCCGGGACAGGGATCGGGGAGCTGTTTTTT
cdr3_aa: CASSLGGPGTGIGELFF

d_call: .
j_call: TRBJ1-5
v_call: TRBV6-5
clone_size: .
cdr3_nt: TGTGCCAGCGGTATAGGGGGTCATAGCAATCAGCCCCAGCATTTT
cdr3_aa: CASGIGGHSNQPQHF

d_call: .
j_call: TRBJ1-6
v_call: TRBV6-1
clone_size: .
cdr3_nt: TGTGCCAGCATCCTTGGGACGGCGAATTCACCCCTCCACTTT
cdr3_aa: CASILGTANSPLHF

d_call: TRBD1
j_call: TRBJ2-1
v_call: TRBV7-6
clone_size: .
cdr3_nt: TGTGCCAGCAGCATCCGGGACAGGGGGCGTGAGGAGCAGTTCTTC
cdr3_aa: CASSIRDRGREEQFF

d_call: .
j_call: TRBJ2-4
v_call: TRBV11-2
clone_size: .
cdr3_nt: TGTGCCAGCAGCTTAGTCGGGGCGTTGGGGGGCAGAGGCATTCAGTACTTC
cdr3_aa: CASSLVGALGGRGIQYF

d_call: TRBD1
j_call: TRBJ2-7
v_call: TRBV24-1
clone_size: .
cdr3_nt: TGTGCCACCAGTGATACGACGGGACAGGGTCACATCCACGAGCAGTACTTC
cdr3_aa: CATSDTTGQGHIHEQYF

d_call: TRBD1
j_call: TRBJ1-5
v_call: TRBV11-3
clone_size: .
cdr3_nt: TGTGCCAGCAGCTTAGATCGGCTAAAGGGACAGGGAGGTCAGCCCCAGCATTTT
cdr3_aa: CASSLDRLKGQGGQPQHF

d_call: .
j_call: TRBJ1-2
v_call: TRBV18
clone_size: .
cdr3_nt: TGTGCCAGCTCACCAGGGAATGAGGGCTATGGCTACACCTTC
cdr3_aa: CASSPGNEGYGYTF

d_call: TRBD2
j_call: TRBJ2-2
v_call: TRBV28
clone_size: .
cdr3_nt: TGTGCAGGACGGACTAGCGGGAGCTCCAGCGGGGAGCTGTTTTTT
cdr3_aa: CAGRTSGSSSGELFF

d_call: TRBD1
j_call: TRBJ1-4
v_call: TRBV5-1
clone_size: .
cdr3_nt: TGCGCCAGCAGCTTCACGACAGGGTCTAATGAAAAACTGTTTTTT
cdr3_aa: CASSFTTGSNEKLFF

d_call: .
j_call: TRBJ2-3
v_call: TRBV29-1
clone_size: .
cdr3_nt: TGCAGCGTTGAAGCCCGGCTCACAGATACGCAGTATTTT
cdr3_aa: CSVEARLTDTQYF

d_call: TRBD1
j_call: TRBJ2-2
v_call: TRBV5-1
clone_size: .
cdr3_nt: TGCGCCAGCAGCACCGGACAGGGTATTGGCACCGGGGAGCTGTTTTTT
cdr3_aa: CASSTGQGIGTGELFF

d_call: .
j_call: TRBJ2-7
v_call: TRBV11-2
clone_size: .
cdr3_nt: TGTGCCAGCAGCTCGCTCCGGGCCACCTACGAGCAGTACTTC
cdr3_aa: CASSSLRATYEQYF

d_call: .
j_call: TRBJ2-6
v_call: TRBV25-1
clone_size: few
cdr3_nt: TGTGCCAGCTCTGGGGCCAACGTCCTGACTTTC
cdr3_aa: CASSGANVLTF

d_call: .
j_call: TRBJ1-6
v_call: TRBV7-2
clone_size: .
cdr3_nt: TGTGCCAGCAGCAACCGGGACCAAGCAAATTCACCCCTCCACTTT
cdr3_aa: CASSNRDQANSPLHF

d_call: .
j_call: TRBJ1-2
v_call: TRBV2
clone_size: .
cdr3_nt: TGTGCCAGCAGTCCCCCCGGACTCCAATCAGACTATGGCTACACCTTC
cdr3_aa: CASSPPGLQSDYGYTF

d_call: .
j_call: TRBJ1-1
v_call: TRBV9
clone_size: .
cdr3_nt: TGTGCCAGCAGCGTAGATCAAGTGAACACTGAAGCTTTCTTT
cdr3_aa: CASSVDQVNTEAFF

d_call: TRBD2
j_call: TRBJ2-7
v_call: TRBV7-8
clone_size: .
cdr3_nt: TGTGCCAGCAGCCCCCCCAGCGGGGGGTCCTACGAGCAGTACTTC
cdr3_aa: CASSPPSGGSYEQYF

d_call: TRBD1
j_call: TRBJ2-5
v_call: TRBV19
clone_size: .
cdr3_nt: TGTGCCAGTAGTACCCCGACAGGGGGGCTCCGACCTGCACAAGAGACCCAGTACTTC
cdr3_aa: CASSTPTGGLRPAQETQYF

d_call: TRBD1
j_call: TRBJ1-1
v_call: TRBV2
clone_size: .
cdr3_nt: TGTGCCAGCAGTGTGGGGACAGGGACGGGAGCCACTGAAGCTTTCTTT
cdr3_aa: CASSVGTGTGATEAFF

d_call: .
j_call: TRBJ1-4
v_call: TRBV6-4
clone_size: .
cdr3_nt: TGTGCCAGCAGTCAAACAGGTGCAACTAATGAAAAACTGTTTTTT
cdr3_aa: CASSQTGATNEKLFF

d_call: .
j_call: TRBJ1-1
v_call: TRBV7-2
clone_size: .
cdr3_nt: TGTGCCAGCAGCTCACCACTGAATACTGAAGCTTTCTTT
cdr3_aa: CASSSPLNTEAFF

d_call: .
j_call: TRBJ1-2
v_call: TRBV19
clone_size: once
cdr3_nt: TGTGCCAGTACCCATGGGGCTTTAGCTAACTATGGCTACACCTTC
cdr3_aa: CASTHGALANYGYTF

d_call: .
j_call: TRBJ1-3
v_call: TRBV3-1/TRBV3-2
clone_size: .
cdr3_nt: TGTGCCAGCAGCCTCCGGGGGGGGGCGGCCGGAAACACCATATATTTT
cdr3_aa: CASSLRGGAAGNTIYF

d_call: .
j_call: TRBJ2-7
v_call: TRBV3-1/TRBV3-2
clone_size: .
cdr3_nt: TGTGCCAGCAGCCAAGGGCAGGCCCCTGGGTACGAGCAGTACTTC
cdr3_aa: CASSQGQAPGYEQYF

d_call: TRBD1
j_call: TRBJ1-1
v_call: TRBV27
clone_size: .
cdr3_nt: TGTGCCAGCAGTTTCCTCGGACAGGGCGCAGCTTTCTTT
cdr3_aa: CASSFLGQGAAFF

d_call: TRBD1
j_call: TRBJ1-5
v_call: TRBV2
clone_size: .
cdr3_nt: TGTGCCAGCAGGGAACAGGGGGCGAGCAATCAGCCCCAGCATTTT
cdr3_aa: CASREQGASNQPQHF

d_call: .
j_call: TRBJ2-7
v_call: TRBV7-9
clone_size: .
cdr3_nt: TGTGCCAGCAGCCGACTAGTTTTAAACGAGCAGTACTTC
cdr3_aa: CASSRLVLNEQYF

d_call: .
j_call: TRBJ1-6
v_call: TRBV7-9
clone_size: .
cdr3_nt: TGTGCCAGCAGCTTAGAACACCCGAACTCACCCCTCCACTTT
cdr3_aa: CASSLEHPNSPLHF

d_call: TRBD2
j_call: TRBJ2-3
v_call: TRBV3-1/TRBV3-2
clone_size: .
cdr3_nt: TGTGCCAGCAGCCTGAGACTAGCGGGAAGAGATACGCAGTATTTT
cdr3_aa: CASSLRLAGRDTQYF

d_call: .
j_call: TRBJ2-1
v_call: TRBV5-8
clone_size: .
cdr3_nt: TGTGCCAGCCCATTTACTACCGCCTTAGGATACAATGAGCAGTTCTTC
cdr3_aa: CASPFTTALGYNEQFF

d_call: .
j_call: TRBJ1-1
v_call: TRBV19
clone_size: few
cdr3_nt: TGTGCCAGTACCTACGACGGGATGAACACTGAAGCTTTCTTT
cdr3_aa: CASTYDGMNTEAFF

d_call: .
j_call: TRBJ1-2
v_call: TRBV12-3/TRBV12-4
clone_size: .
cdr3_nt: TGTGCCAGCATGCCTCTGGGGGAGTATGGCTACACCTTC
cdr3_aa: CASMPLGEYGYTF

d_call: TRBD2
j_call: TRBJ2-1
v_call: TRBV6-6
clone_size: .
cdr3_nt: TGTGCCAGCTACCGGGCGGGAGGGTCCTACAATGAGCAGTTCTTC
cdr3_aa: CASYRAGGSYNEQFF

d_call: .
j_call: TRBJ1-4
v_call: TRBV9
clone_size: .
cdr3_nt: TGTGCCAGCAGCCCCCGTAGGGGCACTAATGAAAAACTGTTTTTT
cdr3_aa: CASSPRRGTNEKLFF

d_call: .
j_call: TRBJ1-2
v_call: TRBV28
clone_size: .
cdr3_nt: TGTGCCAGCAGTCCTAGTCTCATCTATGGCTACACCTTC
cdr3_aa: CASSPSLIYGYTF

d_call: .
j_call: TRBJ2-2
v_call: TRBV1
clone_size: .
cdr3_nt: TGCACCAGCAGCCACCGGACTAGCGGGAGCCTTAACACCGGGGAGCTGTTTTTT
cdr3_aa: CTSSHRTSGSLNTGELFF

d_call: .
j_call: TRBJ2-7
v_call: TRBV5-6
clone_size: .
cdr3_nt: TGTGCCAGCACCATTATGGGTCGGAGCTACGAGCAGTACTTC
cdr3_aa: CASTIMGRSYEQYF

d_call: .
j_call: TRBJ1-5
v_call: TRBV11-2
clone_size: .
cdr3_nt: TGTGCCAGCAGCCGAAACAGGGCCGGCAATCAGCCCCAGCATTTT
cdr3_aa: CASSRNRAGNQPQHF

d_call: TRBD1
j_call: TRBJ1-1
v_call: TRBV3-1/TRBV3-2
clone_size: .
cdr3_nt: TGTGCCAGCAACAAACAGGGGGCAGTTGCTTTCTTT
cdr3_aa: CASNKQGAVAFF

d_call: TRBD1
j_call: TRBJ2-7
v_call: TRBV5-1
clone_size: .
cdr3_nt: TGCGCCAGCAGCAGCAGGAACAGGGGCCCCTACGAGCAGTACTTC
cdr3_aa: CASSSRNRGPYEQYF

d_call: .
j_call: TRBJ2-1
v_call: TRBV7-2
clone_size: once
cdr3_nt: TGTGCCAGCAGCTGGCGCACACGGGCCAACAATGAGCAGTTCTTC
cdr3_aa: CASSWRTRANNEQFF

d_call: .
j_call: TRBJ2-3
v_call: TRBV28
clone_size: .
cdr3_nt: TGTGCCAGCAGTTTTCGAGATACGCAGTATTTT
cdr3_aa: CASSFRDTQYF

d_call: .
j_call: TRBJ2-1
v_call: TRBV24-1
clone_size: .
cdr3_nt: TGTGCCACCAGTGAGTGGGGGGGCATCAATGAGCAGTTCTTC
cdr3_aa: CATSEWGGINEQFF

d_call: .
j_call: TRBJ2-7
v_call: TRBV3-1/TRBV3-2
clone_size: .
cdr3_nt: TGTGCCAGCAGCCTACAGGGTAGCGAGCAGTACTTC
cdr3_aa: CASSLQGSEQYF

d_call: .
j_call: TRBJ2-5
v_call: TRBV28
clone_size: .
cdr3_nt: TGTGCCAGCAGTTTTAGAGTAGCTCAGCAGACCCAGTACTTC
cdr3_aa: CASSFRVAQQTQYF

d_call: TRBD1
j_call: TRBJ2-1
v_call: TRBV15
clone_size: .
cdr3_nt: TGTGCCACCAGCAGGGACCCGGGACAGTCAAAGTTCTTC
cdr3_aa: CATSRDPGQSKFF

d_call: .
j_call: TRBJ1-5
v_call: TRBV6-6
clone_size: .
cdr3_nt: TGTGCCAGCGGTTCCGCTCGGAATCAGCCCCAGCATTTT
cdr3_aa: CASGSARNQPQHF